This T cell receptor beta chain derives from a study of blood T cells in healthy people across ages. The study, taken as a whole, reports: Whereas aged donors had fewer naive CD4+ cells, long-lived donors had more of them and higher diversity. Unknown donor CMV status possibly confounded expanded clonotype changes. Estimated diversity that came from one million T cells was considered an underestimate.

For this clonotype: Antigen unknown.

A sample-barcoded 5' primer and a J-beta primer mix were used in a second PCR of about 7 to 12 cycles. Each TCR beta cDNA got a 12-nucleotide random molecular identifier. TCRdb fed the 5' RACE reads into MiXCR, producing one record per CDR3 protein. This table has about 800,000 distinct CDR3 sequences, roughly 50% appearing once. Sequenced material: blood. The TCR originated in a man aged 30-40 years in good health.

CDR3 protein: CASSLAAHTEAFF. DNA for the CDR3: TGTGCCAGCAGCTTGGCAGCACACACTGAAGCTTTCTTT. The V call is TRBV7-2, the J call TRBJ1-1; D not resolved. The CDR3 is 13 amino acids. Deletions cut 3 bases from V and 3 bases from J, with 8 bases between. Germline V gene sequence: CDR1 SGHTA, CDR2 FQGNSA.